This T cell receptor (beta chain) is from a study of blood T cell dynamics during melanoma immunotherapy. Points from the study as a whole: It remained unknown if the driving T cell clones were melanoma-specific.

This CDR3 is built from 13 residues. V lost 0 bases and J lost 7, with 9 bases in between. CDR1 and CDR2 from the germline V gene are SGHTA and FQGNSA. Time point noted: week 3, after first cycle of checkpoint inhibitor. Apart from a couple of fast progressors, RECIST 1.1 response was judged 12 weeks post-infusion. Patients had no prior systemic cancer treatment, immunosuppressants or other active cancers. A word on this clone: Its specificity is not known.

The table came from immunoSEQ multiplex PCR; TCRdb's copy has only in-frame clones and leaves some out. The data hold about 10,000 clones, with 84% observed a single time. The specimen was blood, collected from a patient treated with checkpoint blockade. J is TRBJ1-1 and V is TRBV7-2; D remains ambiguous. The receptor comes from a human donor with melanoma. The CDR3, as DNA: TGTGCCAGCAGCTTAGCGCGGCAGGATGAAGCTTTCTTT. Translation: CASSLARQDEAFF.